What follows are 23 T cell receptor beta chains derived from one specimen sequenced in a study of blood T cells in healthy people across ages. Alongside a J-beta primer mix, a sample-barcoded 5' primer served in a second PCR lasting about 7 to 12 cycles. TCRdb reprocessed the 5' RACE reads via MiXCR and lists one record per CDR3 protein. The sample shows approximately 810,000 distinct CDR3 sequences, 25% to 35% of them seen only once. The sample taken for sequencing was blood. All receptors derive from a woman over 75 in good health.

The chain has TRBV11-3 and TRBJ2-5; 10 nucleotides match TRBD2. The J call could be wrong; TRBJ2-7 is a better fit for the DNA end. The germline V gene encodes CDR1 SGHNT and CDR2 YENEEA. The CDR3 length is 13 residues. CDR3 sequence: CASSWSGGVEQYF. CDR3 nucleotides: TGTGCCAGCAGCTGGAGCGGGGGGGTCGAGCAGTACTTC.

The sample holds many counts of this clonotype. V and J are TRBV20-1 and TRBJ2-3, with no clear D. The CDR3 is 16 residues long. Trimming removed 2 bases at V and 0 bases at J, with 15 bases between. CDR1 and CDR2 (germline): DFQATT, SNEGSKA (reference sequence). CDR3 sequence reads: CSARPPLERSTDTQYF. In nucleotides, the CDR3 is TGCAGTGCTAGACCCCCACTCGAGCGTAGCACAGATACGCAGTATTTT.

The V gene is TRBV9, the J gene TRBJ2-3, with D perhaps being TRBD1 or TRBD2 (5 bases each). V lost 4 bases and J lost 5, with 17 bases in between. Germline CDR1 SGDLS, CDR2 YYNGEE. The CDR3 length is 15 residues. The CDR3 loop is CASSPGTTLRDTQYF. The DNA of the CDR3 is TGTGCCAGCAGCCCCGGGACGACTTTAAGAGATACGCAGTATTTT.

As to this clonotype: A much bigger clone sits one base away, suggesting this may be a read error. CDR3 DNA: TGTGCCAGCAGCTTATTAAGCCTATCCTACAATGAGCAGTACTTC. Its translation: CASSLLSLSYNEQYF. The V gene is TRBV11-2, the J gene TRBJ2-1; D call uncertain. The DNA end is more similar to TRBJ2-7, so the J call may be wrong. The CDR3 extends over 15 amino acids. Per the germline V gene, CDR1 is SGHAT and CDR2 is FQNNGV.

This clonotype has ten or more counts. The chain employs TRBV7-2 and TRBJ1-5, with 7 bases that match TRBD1. The germline gives CDR1 SGHTA, CDR2 FQGNSA. The CDR3 is 17 residues long. V shed 1 base and J 5 bases; nucleotides not matched to a gene: 11. The CDR3 loop is CASSLGPTGVRDQPQHF. For the CDR3, the DNA is TGTGCCAGCAGCTTAGGGCCTACAGGGGTTCGGGATCAGCCCCAGCATTTT.

This clonotype was found many times. The V call is TRBV7-2, the J call TRBJ2-5; D is uncertain. Germline CDR1 reads SGHTA; CDR2 reads FQGNSA. This CDR3 has 12 amino acids. V was pared by 1 base and J by 5 bases, with 5 bases between. The CDR3 is CASSLERETQYF. Written as DNA, the CDR3 is TGTGCCAGCAGCTTAGAAAGGGAGACCCAGTACTTC.

This rearrangement joins TRBV2 to TRBJ2-1; 7 bases agree with TRBD2. The CDR3 is 15 amino acids. The V and J ends lost 2 bases and 6 bases, in that order; junction bases with no gene match: 7. Germline V CDR1 and CDR2: SNHLY, FYNNEI. The CDR3 DNA reads as TGTGCCAGCAGTGAATCTCCTATAGCGGGCAATGAGCAGTTCTTC. This translates into CASSESPIAGNEQFF. Filled out from reference TRBV2 and TRBJ2-1, the complete variable domain reads EPEVTQTPSHQVTQMGQEVILRCVPISNHLYFYWYRQILGQKVEFLVSFYNNEISEKSEIFDDQFSVERPDGSNFTLKIRSTKLEDSAMYFCASSESPIAGNEQFFGPGTRLTVL.

To note about this clonotype: Just one base apart from a much larger clone, this may be a read error. This sequence joins TRBV12-3 or TRBV12-4 and TRBJ2-3; unclear D gene. CDR3 size: 14 residues. V gave up 6 bases and J gave up 4 bases, with 14 bases separating them. The CDR3 loop is CASSLFASADTQYF. CDR3 in DNA: TGTGCCAGCAGCCTCTTCGCCAGCGCAGATACGCAGTATTTT.

The chain joins TRBV20-1 to TRBJ2-3; TRBD2 is a possible D gene (6 bases). Germline CDR1 and CDR2: DFQATT and SNEGSKA (reference sequence). V was clipped by 5 bases and J by 4 bases, with 19 bases between them. There are 15 residues in the CDR3. CDR3 DNA sequence: TGCAGTGCTGGGGCCCGGGGACTGGATCCAGATACGCAGTATTTT. Protein: CSAGARGLDPDTQYF.

This clonotype was seen repeatedly, ten times or more. The genes are TRBV12-3 or TRBV12-4 and TRBJ2-4, with 14 bases matching TRBD2. There are 16 residues in the CDR3. The J segment lost 1 base and the V segment lost 6 bases, leaving 2 bases of the junction unmatched. CDR3: CASRRTSGGAKNIQYF. DNA of the CDR3: TGTGCCAGCAGACGGACTAGCGGGGGGGCCAAAAACATTCAGTACTTC.

This clonotype was seen at least ten times. The chain employs TRBV11-2 and TRBJ2-3; D possibly matches TRBD1 or TRBD2 (6 bases each). The V and J ends lost 2 bases and 1 base respectively, with 10 bases between them. Germline lookup yields CDR1 SGHAT and CDR2 FQNNGV. CDR3 length equals 15 residues. The CDR3 here is CASSLTGAGTDTQYF. In DNA, the CDR3 is TGTGCCAGCAGCTTAACGGGGGCCGGCACAGATACGCAGTATTTT.

This clonotype was counted many times. The V call is TRBV5-4, the J call TRBJ2-7; D gene unclear. The CDR3 is 15 residues long. Per germline, CDR1 SGHNT and CDR2 YYREEE (reference sequence). Trimming removed 3 bases at V and 0 bases at J, with 13 bases between. CDR3 residues: CASSSDRKSSYEQYF. DNA for the CDR3: TGTGCCAGCAGCTCAGACCGAAAGAGCTCCTACGAGCAGTACTTC.

V gene TRBV7-9 combines with J gene TRBJ2-2; tentatively, D is TRBD2 (5 bases). V was shortened by 2 bases and J by 0 bases, with 19 bases between the two germline ends. This CDR3 is 19 amino acids long. Germline CDR1 reads SEHNR; CDR2 reads FQNEAQ (reference sequence). The DNA for the CDR3 is TGTGCCAGCAGCTTATCCCCTTCAAGGGCTAGCCCGAACACCGGGGAGCTGTTTTTT. It yields the protein CASSLSPSRASPNTGELFF.

This clonotype was counted many times. The genes are TRBV7-2 and TRBJ2-5; 8 bases map to TRBD2. This CDR3 is 15 amino acids long. The V segment lost 5 bases and the J segment 1 base; nucleotides outside the gene matches: 6. Germline-derived CDR1 and CDR2 are SGHTA and FQGNSA. The CDR3 spells CASSRVAGSQETQYF. CDR3 nucleotides: TGTGCCAGCAGCCGTGTAGCGGGGAGCCAAGAGACCCAGTACTTC.

This clonotype appeared many times. This rearrangement joins TRBV7-9 to TRBJ2-5, with D unclear. The CDR3 spans 15 residues. CDR1 is SEHNR and CDR2 is FQNEAQ in the germline V gene (reference sequence). V dropped 0 bases and J dropped 3 bases, with 11 bases sitting between them. CDR3: CASSLARQEKETQYF. CDR3 nucleotide sequence: TGTGCCAGCAGCTTAGCGCGGCAGGAGAAAGAGACCCAGTACTTC.

There are many counts of this clonotype. The V gene is TRBV29-1, the J gene TRBJ1-2; D unclear. The CDR3 extends over 11 amino acids. Germline CDR1 SQVTM, CDR2 ANQGSEA. V was clipped by 4 bases and J by 8 bases, with 11 bases between them. The CDR3 spells CSVVEGRGYTF. The CDR3 DNA follows: TGCAGCGTTGTGGAGGGTAGAGGCTACACCTTC.

The rearrangement joins TRBV11-2 to TRBJ1-1, with D possibly being TRBD1 (6 bases). With 8 bases removed from V and 0 bases from J, the gap between germline ends came to 16 bases. The V gene's germline CDR1 is SGHAT and CDR2 FQNNGV. The CDR3 runs to 15 residues. The CDR3 region is CASHRAGALNTEAFF. CDR3 DNA: TGTGCCAGCCACAGGGCGGGGGCCCTGAACACTGAAGCTTTCTTT.

V and J are TRBV20-1 and TRBJ1-5, with TRBD1 as a possible D gene (6 bases). The CDR3 covers 15 residues. V was cut by 3 bases and J by 0 bases, with 12 bases left in between. CDR1 is DFQATT, CDR2 SNEGSKA, per germline (reference sequence). The CDR3 protein is CSARAGENSNQPQHF. CDR3 nucleotides: TGCAGTGCTAGGGCAGGGGAAAATAGCAATCAGCCCCAGCATTTT.

This clonotype was seen more than once but under ten times. V and J are TRBV30 and TRBJ1-1; D is unclear. V was clipped by 4 bases and J by 0 bases, with 6 bases between them. The CDR3 loop spans 12 amino acids. Germline CDR1 reads GTSNPN; CDR2 reads SVGIG (reference sequence). CDR3 bases: TGTGCCTGGACCCCCCTGAACACTGAAGCTTTCTTT. Its translation is CAWTPLNTEAFF.

Comments on this clonotype: With a much larger clone just one base away, this may be a read error. Likely a read error: the CDR3 ends without its conserved phenylalanine or tryptophan. The CDR3 coding sequence is TGTGCCAGCAGTCCAAATACCCGAGCAGGGTATGGCTACACCGTC. Translating gives CASSPNTRAGYGYTV. The V and J genes are TRBV12-3 or TRBV12-4 and TRBJ1-2; TRBD1 is a possible D gene (5 bases). CDR3 length: 15 amino acids. V gave up 5 bases and J gave up 5 bases, with 18 bases separating them.

Comments on this clonotype: A read error may produce the germline difference seen at one junction end. This chain joins TRBV29-1 and TRBJ1-5; perhaps TRBD1 as D (6 bases). The CDR3 has 13 amino acids. Germline values: CDR1 SQVTM, CDR2 ANQGSEA. The CDR3, as DNA: TGCAGCGTGGGGGCAGCCATTAATCAGCGCCAGCATTTT. The encoded protein is CSVGAAINQRQHF. Full variable domain (missing parts from reference TRBV29-1 and TRBJ1-5): SAVISQKPSRDICQRGTSLTIQCQVDSQVTMMFWYRQQPGQSLTLIATANQGSEATYESGFVIDKFPISRPNLTFSTLTVSNMSPEDSSIYLCSVGAAINQRQHFGDGTRLSIL.

This clonotype was seen just once. A read error may explain this, as a much larger clone is one base away. The chain couples TRBV7-8 to TRBJ2-3, with a possible D match to TRBD2 (7 bases). The CDR3 length is 16 residues. CDR1 and CDR2 from the germline V gene are SGHVS and FQNEAQ. The CDR3 region has the DNA TGTGCCAGCGGCTTAGGTCGGGGGGCTAGCGCAGATACGCAGTATTTT. Translation gives CASGLGRGASADTQYF.

This clonotype has at least ten counts. This rearrangement joins TRBV12-3 or TRBV12-4 to TRBJ1-2; D unresolved. This CDR3 spans 13 amino acids. The V gene lost 3 bases and the J gene lost 8 bases, with 13 bases spanning the gap. The CDR3, as DNA: TGTGCCAGCAGTTTCGACCGTACGAGAGGCTACACCTTC. This codes for CASSFDRTRGYTF.